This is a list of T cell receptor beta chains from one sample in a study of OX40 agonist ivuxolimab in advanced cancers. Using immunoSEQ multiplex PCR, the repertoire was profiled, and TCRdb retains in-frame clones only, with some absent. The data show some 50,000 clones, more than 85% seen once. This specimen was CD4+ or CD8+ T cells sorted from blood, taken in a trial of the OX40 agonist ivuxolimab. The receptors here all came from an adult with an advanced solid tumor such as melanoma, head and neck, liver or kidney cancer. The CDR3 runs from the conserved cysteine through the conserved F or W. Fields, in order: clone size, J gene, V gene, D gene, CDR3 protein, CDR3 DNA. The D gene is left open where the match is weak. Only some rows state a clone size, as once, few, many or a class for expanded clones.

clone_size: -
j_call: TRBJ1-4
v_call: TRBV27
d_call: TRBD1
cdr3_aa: CASSGQGADNEKLFF
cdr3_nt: TGTGCCAGCAGTGGACAGGGGGCTGATAATGAAAAACTGTTTTTT

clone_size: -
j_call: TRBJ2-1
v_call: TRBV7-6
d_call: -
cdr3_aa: CASSLSRGGTSEQFF
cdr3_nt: TGTGCCAGCAGCTTATCGAGGGGAGGGACAAGTGAGCAGTTCTTC

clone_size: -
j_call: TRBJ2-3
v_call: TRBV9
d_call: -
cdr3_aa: CASSEEGGGRTDTQYF
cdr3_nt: TGTGCCAGCAGCGAAGAGGGAGGGGGGCGCACAGATACGCAGTATTTT

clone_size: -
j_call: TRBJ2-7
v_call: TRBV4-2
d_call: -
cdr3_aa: CASSQGGGEQYF
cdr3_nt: TGTGCCAGCAGCCAAGGGGGCGGCGAGCAGTACTTC

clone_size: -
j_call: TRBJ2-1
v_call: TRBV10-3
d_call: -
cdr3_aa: CAISESSGAPRNEQFF
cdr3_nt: TGTGCCATCAGTGAGTCTAGCGGAGCCCCCCGAAATGAGCAGTTCTTC

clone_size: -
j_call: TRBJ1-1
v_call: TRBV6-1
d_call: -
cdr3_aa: CASSEVWGLYTEAFF
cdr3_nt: TGTGCCAGCAGTGAAGTATGGGGGCTGTACACTGAAGCTTTCTTT

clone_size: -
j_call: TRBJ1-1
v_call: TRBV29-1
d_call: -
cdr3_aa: CSVEFPNRGTEAFF
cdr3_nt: TGCAGCGTTGAATTTCCAAATCGGGGCACTGAAGCTTTCTTT

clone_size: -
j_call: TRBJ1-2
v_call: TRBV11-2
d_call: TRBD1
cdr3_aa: CASSYGTGAFYGYTF
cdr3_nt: TGTGCCAGCAGCTACGGGACAGGGGCGTTCTATGGCTACACCTTC

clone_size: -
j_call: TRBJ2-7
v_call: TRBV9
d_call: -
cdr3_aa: CASSVEGETYEQYF
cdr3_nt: TGTGCCAGCAGCGTAGAAGGGGAGACCTACGAGCAGTACTTC

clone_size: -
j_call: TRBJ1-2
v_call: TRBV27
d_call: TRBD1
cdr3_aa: CASSSSFDRGDGYTF
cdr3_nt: TGTGCCAGCAGTTCCTCCTTCGACAGGGGCGATGGCTACACCTTC

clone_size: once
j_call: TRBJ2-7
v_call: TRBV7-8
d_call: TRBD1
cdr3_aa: CASSRLTGTSDEQYF
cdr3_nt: TGTGCCAGCAGCCGATTGACAGGGACCTCAGACGAGCAGTACTTC

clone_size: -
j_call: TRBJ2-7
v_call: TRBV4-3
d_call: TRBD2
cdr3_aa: CASSLSARAEGLNLYEQYF
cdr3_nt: TGCGCCAGCAGCCTTAGTGCAAGGGCGGAGGGACTAAATCTCTACGAGCAGTACTTC

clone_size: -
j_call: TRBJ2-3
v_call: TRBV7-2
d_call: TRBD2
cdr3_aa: CASSPVAGGGSDTQYF
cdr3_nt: TGTGCCAGCAGCCCCGTAGCGGGAGGGGGGTCGGATACGCAGTATTTT

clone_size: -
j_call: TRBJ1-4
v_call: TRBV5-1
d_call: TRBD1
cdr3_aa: CASSLLLPGGANEKLFF
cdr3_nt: TGCGCCAGCAGCTTACTACTTCCAGGGGGCGCTAATGAAAAACTGTTTTTT

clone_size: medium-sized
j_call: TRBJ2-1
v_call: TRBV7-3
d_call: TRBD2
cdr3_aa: CASSKAFTSDNEQFF
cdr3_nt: TGTGCCAGCAGCAAGGCCTTTACTAGCGACAATGAGCAGTTCTTC

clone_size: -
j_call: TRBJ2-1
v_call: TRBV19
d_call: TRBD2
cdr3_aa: CASTIPQAGGADEQFF
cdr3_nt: TGTGCCAGTACCATACCACAAGCGGGAGGGGCTGATGAGCAGTTCTTC

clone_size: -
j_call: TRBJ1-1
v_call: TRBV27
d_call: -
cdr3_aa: CASSWYGAQTEAFF
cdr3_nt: TGTGCCAGCAGTTGGTATGGGGCGCAGACTGAAGCTTTCTTT

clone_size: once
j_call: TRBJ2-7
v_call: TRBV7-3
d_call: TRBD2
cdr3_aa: CASSLRGREDPSYEQYF
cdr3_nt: TGTGCCAGCAGCTTAAGGGGGCGGGAGGACCCTTCCTACGAGCAGTACTTC

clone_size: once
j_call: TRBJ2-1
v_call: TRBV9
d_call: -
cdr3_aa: CASSEVANYNEQFF
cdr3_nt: TGTGCCAGCAGCGAAGTAGCCAACTACAATGAGCAGTTCTTC

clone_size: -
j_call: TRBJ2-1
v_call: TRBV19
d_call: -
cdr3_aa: CASSIGHNEQFF
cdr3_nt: TGTGCCAGTAGTATAGGCCACAATGAGCAGTTCTTC

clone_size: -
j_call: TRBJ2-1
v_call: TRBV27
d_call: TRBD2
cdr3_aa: CASSFPGLAGLEQFF
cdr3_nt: TGTGCCAGCAGTTTCCCGGGACTAGCGGGCCTCGAGCAGTTCTTC

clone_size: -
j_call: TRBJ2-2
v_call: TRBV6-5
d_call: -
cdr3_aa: CASSYWSRSTGELFF
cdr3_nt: TGTGCCAGCAGTTATTGGAGTCGGAGCACCGGGGAGCTGTTTTTT

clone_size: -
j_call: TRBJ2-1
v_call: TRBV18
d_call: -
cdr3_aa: CASSPQSSSYNEQFF
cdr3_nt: TGTGCCAGCTCACCACAGAGCAGCTCCTACAATGAGCAGTTCTTC

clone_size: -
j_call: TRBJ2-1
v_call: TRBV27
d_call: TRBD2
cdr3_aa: CASSAGTSGIGVGYNEQFF
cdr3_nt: TGTGCCTCTTCCGCCGGGACTAGCGGGATTGGGGTAGGGTACAATGAGCAGTTCTTC

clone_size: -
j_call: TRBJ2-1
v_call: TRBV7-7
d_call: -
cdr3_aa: CASSYLSGNEQFF
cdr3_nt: TGTGCTAGCAGCTACCTTTCCGGCAATGAGCAGTTCTTC

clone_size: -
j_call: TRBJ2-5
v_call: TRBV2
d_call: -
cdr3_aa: CASSELGSRETQYF
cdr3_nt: TGTGCCAGCAGTGAACTCGGGAGTCGTGAGACCCAGTACTTC

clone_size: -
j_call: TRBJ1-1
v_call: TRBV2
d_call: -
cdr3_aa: CASLYTEANTEAFF
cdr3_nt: TGTGCCAGCCTTTATACCGAAGCGAACACTGAAGCTTTCTTT

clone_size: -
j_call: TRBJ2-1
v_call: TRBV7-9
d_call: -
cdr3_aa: CASSLVREMYNEQFF
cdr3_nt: TGTGCCAGCAGCTTAGTACGGGAGATGTACAATGAGCAGTTCTTC

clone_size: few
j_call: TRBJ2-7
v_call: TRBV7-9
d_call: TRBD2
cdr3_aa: CASSSSGRAYEQYF
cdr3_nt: TGTGCCAGCAGCTCTAGCGGGAGGGCCTACGAGCAGTACTTC

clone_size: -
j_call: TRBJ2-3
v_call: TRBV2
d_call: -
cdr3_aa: CASSLDTQYF
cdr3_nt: TGTGCCAGCAGTTTAGATACGCAGTATTTT

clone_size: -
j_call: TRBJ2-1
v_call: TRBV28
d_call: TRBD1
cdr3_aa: CASLPGQGAWEQFF
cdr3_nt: TGTGCCAGCCTCCCAGGACAGGGGGCATGGGAGCAGTTCTTC

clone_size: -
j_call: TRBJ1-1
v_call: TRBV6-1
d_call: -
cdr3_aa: CASSEGGNAFF
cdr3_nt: TGTGCCAGCAGTGAAGGGGGTAACGCTTTCTTT

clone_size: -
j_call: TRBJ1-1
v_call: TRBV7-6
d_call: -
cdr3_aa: CASSLVSRGARTEAFF
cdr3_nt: TGTGCCAGCAGCTTAGTATCGCGGGGGGCGCGGACTGAAGCTTTCTTT

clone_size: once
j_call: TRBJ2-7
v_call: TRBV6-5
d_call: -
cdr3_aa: CASRSSGYEQYF
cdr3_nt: TGTGCCAGCAGGAGCAGTGGATACGAGCAGTACTTC

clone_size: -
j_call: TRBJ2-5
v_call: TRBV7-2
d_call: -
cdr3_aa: CASSLRVTKETQYF
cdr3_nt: TGTGCCAGCAGCCTCAGGGTAACGAAAGAGACCCAGTACTTC

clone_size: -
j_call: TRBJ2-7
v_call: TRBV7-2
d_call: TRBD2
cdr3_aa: CASSPTSGDEQYF
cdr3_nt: TGTGCCAGCAGCCCGACTAGCGGTGACGAGCAGTACTTC

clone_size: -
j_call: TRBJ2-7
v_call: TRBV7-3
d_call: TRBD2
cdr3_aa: CASSLDRAGSGLDEEQYF
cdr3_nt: TGTGCCAGCAGCTTAGATCGGGCAGGGTCAGGACTAGACGAAGAGCAGTACTTC

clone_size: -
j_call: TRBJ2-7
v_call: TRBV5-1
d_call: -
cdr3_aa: CASSPVDSFSLLYEQYF
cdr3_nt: TGCGCCAGCAGCCCCGTGGACAGTTTCTCACTGCTTTACGAGCAGTACTTC

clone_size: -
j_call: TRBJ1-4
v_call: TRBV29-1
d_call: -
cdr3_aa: CSVGSADFNEKLFF
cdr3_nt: TGCAGCGTCGGCTCTGCCGACTTTAATGAAAAACTGTTTTTT

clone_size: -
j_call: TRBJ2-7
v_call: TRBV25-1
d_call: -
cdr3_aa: CASSELGQAYEQYF
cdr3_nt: TGTGCCAGCAGTGAGCTGGGGCAGGCCTACGAGCAGTACTTC

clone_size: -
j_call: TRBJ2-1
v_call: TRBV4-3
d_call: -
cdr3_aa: CASSQVIWGSDEQFF
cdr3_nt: TGCGCCAGCAGCCAAGTGATCTGGGGGAGCGATGAGCAGTTCTTC

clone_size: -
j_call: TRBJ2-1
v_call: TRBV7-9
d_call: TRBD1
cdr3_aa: CASSTGTGAYNEQFF
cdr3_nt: TGTGCCAGCAGCACAGGGACAGGGGCCTACAATGAGCAGTTCTTC

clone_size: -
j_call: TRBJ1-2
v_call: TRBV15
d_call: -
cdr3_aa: CATSRGEGNYGYTF
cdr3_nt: TGTGCCACCAGCAGAGGGGAGGGTAACTATGGCTACACCTTC

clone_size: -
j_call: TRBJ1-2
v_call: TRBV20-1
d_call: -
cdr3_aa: CSARDEGGYTF
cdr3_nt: TGCAGTGCTAGAGACGAGGGTGGCTACACCTTC

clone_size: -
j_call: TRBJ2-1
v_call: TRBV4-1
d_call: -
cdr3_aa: CASSQGLVGRDEQFF
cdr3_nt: TGCGCCAGCAGCCAGGGCCTAGTGGGTCGAGATGAGCAGTTCTTC

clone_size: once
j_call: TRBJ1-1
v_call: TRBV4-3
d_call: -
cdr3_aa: CASSQVFENTEAFF
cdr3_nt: TGCGCCAGCAGCCAAGTATTCGAGAACACTGAAGCTTTCTTT

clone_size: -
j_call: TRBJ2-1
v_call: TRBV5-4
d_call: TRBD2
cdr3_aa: CASSLGTSGYNEQFF
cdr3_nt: TGTGCCAGCAGCTTGGGGACTAGCGGATACAATGAGCAGTTCTTC

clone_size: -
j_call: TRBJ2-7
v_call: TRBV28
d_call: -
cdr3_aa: CASSNPVTATYEQYF
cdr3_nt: TGTGCCAGCAGTAACCCCGTGACAGCGACCTACGAGCAGTACTTC

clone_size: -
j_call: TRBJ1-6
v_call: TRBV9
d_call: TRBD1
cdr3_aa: CASSSRRDSYNSPLHF
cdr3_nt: TGTGCCAGCAGCTCCCGCAGGGACAGCTATAATTCACCCCTCCACTTT

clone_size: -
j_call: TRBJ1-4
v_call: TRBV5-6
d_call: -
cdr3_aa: CASSLRLATNEKLFF
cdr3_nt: TGTGCCAGCAGCCTGCGACTGGCAACTAATGAAAAACTGTTTTTT

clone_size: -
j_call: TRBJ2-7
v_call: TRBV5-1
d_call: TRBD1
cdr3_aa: CASSFLTGGLSSYEQYF
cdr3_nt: TGCGCCAGCAGCTTTTTGACAGGGGGCCTTAGCTCCTACGAGCAGTACTTC

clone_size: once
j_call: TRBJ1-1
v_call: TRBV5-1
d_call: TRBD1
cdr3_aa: CASSLSDRATEAFF
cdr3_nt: TGCGCCAGCAGCTTAAGCGACAGGGCCACTGAAGCTTTCTTT

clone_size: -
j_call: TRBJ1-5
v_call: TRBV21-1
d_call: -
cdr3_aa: CASSRGRRVRQPQHF
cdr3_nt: TGTGCCAGCAGTCGTGGGCGTCGGGTCAGGCAGCCCCAGCATTTT

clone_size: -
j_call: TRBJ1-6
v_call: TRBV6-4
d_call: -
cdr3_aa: CASSEGRGDNSPLHF
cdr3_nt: TGTGCCAGCAGTGAAGGAAGGGGTGATAATTCACCCCTCCACTTT